The 8 T cell receptor beta chains listed next were all sequenced from one sample in a study of T cells in Graves' hyperthyroidism and ophthalmopathy. TCR beta CDR3 regions were amplified from RNA. In the first-round RT-PCR of the TCR CDR3, the HTBI primer set was used. TCRdb ran MiXCR on the multiplex PCR reads and lists one entry per CDR3 protein. The profile shows approximately 400,000 distinct CDR3 sequences, about 14% of them singletons. Material for sequencing was blood. Source of these receptors: a woman aged 30 to 39 with Graves' ophthalmopathy.

This clonotype was observed at least ten times. The rearrangement links TRBV7-3 to TRBJ1-2; 7 bases line up with TRBD1. The CDR3 has 12 amino acids. The V gene's germline CDR1 is SGHTA and CDR2 FQGTGA. V was clipped by 4 bases and J by 7 bases; unmatched bases: 3. CDR3 sequence reads: CASSSDRAGYTF. The CDR3 nucleotides read TGTGCCAGCAGCTCCGACAGGGCTGGCTACACCTTC. The full variable domain, completed using reference TRBV7-3 and TRBJ1-2, is GAGVSQTPSNKVTEKGKYVELRCDPISGHTALYWYRQSLGQGPEFLIYFQGTGAADDSGLPNDRFFAVRPEGSVSTLKIQRTERGDSAVYLCASSSDRAGYTFGSGTRLTVV.

The rearrangement links TRBV19 to TRBJ1-1; weak D call: TRBD1 (5 bases). The CDR3 is 15 amino acids. From germline, CDR1 is LNHDA and CDR2 SQIVND (reference sequence). V was clipped by 5 bases and J by 1 base, with 14 bases between them. This CDR3 is CASSSPGAGNTEAFF. For the CDR3, the DNA is TGTGCCAGTAGTTCCCCCGGGGCCGGGAACACTGAAGCTTTCTTT.

The chain recombines TRBV6-5 with TRBJ2-2, with D perhaps TRBD1 or TRBD2 (6 bases each). Trimming took 2 bases from V and 1 from J, leaving 11 bases between them. This CDR3 contains 16 residues. CDR1 and CDR2 from the germline V gene are MNHEY and SVGAGI. The CDR3 spells CASSYPGGKNTGELFF. The CDR3, as DNA: TGTGCCAGCAGTTACCCCGGGGGCAAGAACACCGGGGAGCTGTTTTTT.

This sequence joins TRBV2 and TRBJ2-2; D call uncertain. The ends were cut back, 2 bases at V and 6 bases at J, with 7 bases in the middle. This CDR3 is 13 amino acids long. The germline gives CDR1 SNHLY, CDR2 FYNNEI. The CDR3 sequence is CASSEYSAGELFF. In nucleotides, the CDR3 is TGTGCCAGCAGTGAATACAGCGCCGGGGAGCTGTTTTTT. The variable domain in full, completed from reference TRBV2 and TRBJ2-2, reads EPEVTQTPSHQVTQMGQEVILRCVPISNHLYFYWYRQILGQKVEFLVSFYNNEISEKSEIFDDQFSVERPDGSNFTLKIRSTKLEDSAMYFCASSEYSAGELFFGEGSRLTVL.

The gene calls are TRBV11-2 and TRBJ2-1; TRBD2 agrees at 15 bases. There are 19 residues in the CDR3. The J segment lost 0 bases and the V segment lost 5 bases, leaving 8 bases of the junction unmatched. Looked up from germline, CDR1 is SGHAT and CDR2 is FQNNGV. CDR3 in DNA: TGTGCCAGCAGCCCAACCGGACTAGCGGGGGGGACCTCCTACAATGAGCAGTTCTTC. Protein: CASSPTGLAGGTSYNEQFF.

This clonotype was seen ten or more times. The rearrangement joins TRBV3-1 to TRBJ1-1; D uncertain. Germline V gene lookup returns CDR1 LGHDT and CDR2 YNNKEL (reference sequence). The V end was cut by 4 bases, the J end by 1 base, with 10 bases between. The CDR3 length is 14 residues. CDR3 coding DNA: TGTGCCAGCAGCCCGTCGGATGGGAACACTGAAGCTTTCTTT. Amino acids: CASSPSDGNTEAFF. Full variable domain (missing parts from reference TRBV3-1 and TRBJ1-1): DTAVSQTPKYLVTQMGNDKSIKCEQNLGHDTMYWYKQDSKKFLKIMFSYNNKELIINETVPNRFSPKSPDKAHLNLHINSLELGDSAVYFCASSPSDGNTEAFFGQGTRLTVV.

Sample share makes this clonotype medium-sized. The V call is TRBV3-1, the J call TRBJ1-2; unclear D gene. Per the germline V gene, CDR1 is LGHDT and CDR2 is YNNKEL (reference sequence). Trimming left V 3 bases short and J 6 bases short, with 5 bases between. This CDR3 is built from 11 residues. In DNA form, the CDR3 reads TGTGCCAGCAGCCAGGAGGATGGCTACACCTTC. Its protein is CASSQEDGYTF.

This rearrangement joins TRBV20-1 to TRBJ2-1; 7 bases align to TRBD2. CDR3 size: 13 residues. V dropped 3 bases and J dropped 5; count of bases not matched to a gene: 4. Germline CDR1 DFQATT, CDR2 SNEGSKA (reference sequence). For the CDR3, the DNA is TGCAGTGCTAGCGGGGGGTCAAACAATGAGCAGTTCTTC. Translation gives CSASGGSNNEQFF.